This is a list of T cell receptor beta chains from one sample in a study of vaccination and CD4 T cells after COVID-19. TCRdb re-derived calls from the PCR reads in MiXCR, one entry per CDR3 protein. This sample yields 3,500 to 4,000 distinct CDR3 sequences, of which 17% are seen a single time; 22% belongs to the top ten. For these receptors, no antigen is known. Sequenced input: CD4+ T cells from blood, cultured in vitro. The receptors derive from a human donor who had recovered from COVID-19. CDR3s include the opening cysteine and the closing phenylalanine or tryptophan. A D gene is named only where the DNA matches it firmly. The size entry is marked missing in some rows and otherwise reads once, few, many or a size class.

few	TRBV30	TRBJ2-2	-	CAWSRGHTGELFF	TGTGCCTGGAGCCGGGGCCACACCGGGGAGCTGTTTTTT
medium-sized	TRBV2	TRBJ2-7	-	CASRETGEQYF	TGTGCCAGCAGAGAGACAGGCGAGCAGTACTTC
few	TRBV20-1	TRBJ2-3	TRBD1	CSAPLRTGKVRTDTQYF	TGCAGTGCCCCTTTGCGGACAGGGAAAGTCCGCACAGATACGCAGTATTTT
-	TRBV20-1	TRBJ2-3	TRBD1	CSAEDRGLFRSIDTQYF	TGCAGTGCCGAAGACAGGGGGCTCTTTAGAAGTATAGATACGCAGTATTTT
medium-sized	TRBV5-5	TRBJ1-6	-	CASSLEQGLATLHF	TGTGCCAGCAGCTTGGAACAGGGTCTTGCGACCCTCCACTTT
-	TRBV4-2	TRBJ1-6	-	CASSQGDRSYNSPLHF	TGTGCCAGCAGCCAAGGTGACCGCTCCTATAATTCACCCCTCCACTTT
-	TRBV4-2	TRBJ2-7	-	CASSLYGERNYEQYF	TGTGCCAGCAGCCTATACGGGGAACGGAACTACGAGCAGTACTTC
few	TRBV7-6	TRBJ2-3	TRBD2	CASSSNPGLAGTSTDTQYF	TGTGCCAGCAGTTCAAACCCGGGACTAGCGGGGACTAGCACAGATACGCAGTATTTT
-	TRBV6-2/TRBV6-3	TRBJ2-7	TRBD2	CASSRFPRSGAPYEQYF	TGTGCCAGCAGCCGGTTCCCCCGTAGCGGGGCGCCCTACGAGCAGTACTTC
-	TRBV12-3/TRBV12-4	TRBJ2-3	TRBD1	CASSLGLDREDTQYF	TGTGCCAGCAGTTTAGGCCTGGACAGGGAGGATACGCAGTATTTT
large	TRBV6-1	TRBJ2-1	-	CASTRGPLADDEQFF	TGTGCCAGCACCAGGGGCCCCTTGGCTGACGATGAGCAGTTCTTC
few	TRBV20-1	TRBJ2-1	TRBD2	CSAYPASGGTSYNEQFF	TGCAGTGCTTACCCCGCTAGCGGGGGGACTTCCTACAATGAGCAGTTCTTC
few	TRBV29-1	TRBJ2-2	-	CSVGVTRSTGELFF	TGCAGCGTTGGGGTCACGAGGAGCACCGGGGAGCTGTTTTTT
medium-sized	TRBV12-3/TRBV12-4	TRBJ1-2	TRBD1	CASRPTGGRSYTF	TGTGCCAGCAGGCCTACAGGGGGCAGGAGCTACACCTTC
medium-sized	TRBV30	TRBJ2-7	TRBD1	CAWRTGLNHEQYF	TGTGCCTGGAGGACAGGGTTAAACCACGAGCAGTACTTC
-	TRBV12-3/TRBV12-4	TRBJ1-1	-	CASSLSTEAFF	TGTGCCAGCAGTCTTTCCACTGAAGCTTTCTTT
medium-sized	TRBV11-3	TRBJ2-1	-	CASSLNLRNEQFF	TGTGCCAGCAGCTTGAACTTGAGGAATGAGCAGTTCTTC
few	TRBV12-3/TRBV12-4	TRBJ2-3	-	CASSFYGRGGRDTQYF	TGTGCCAGCAGTTTCTACGGTAGGGGAGGTCGAGATACGCAGTATTTT
-	TRBV19	TRBJ1-6	TRBD1	CAAQGGYNSPLHF	TGTGCCGCCCAGGGGGGCTATAATTCACCCCTCCACTTT
few	TRBV20-1	TRBJ2-7	-	CSASNGPSYEQYF	TGCAGTGCTAGCAACGGGCCTTCCTACGAGCAGTACTTC
few	TRBV5-4	TRBJ1-2	-	CASSLGEGRTNYGYTF	TGTGCCAGCAGCCTTGGGGAGGGGCGCACTAACTATGGCTACACCTTC
medium-sized	TRBV11-2	TRBJ1-1	-	CASSKRENTEAFF	TGTGCCAGCAGCAAGAGGGAGAACACTGAAGCTTTCTTT
-	TRBV10-3	TRBJ2-5	-	CAISSDILQETQYF	TGTGCCATCAGTTCTGACATTCTCCAAGAGACCCAGTACTTC
-	TRBV19	TRBJ1-4	-	CASSIGAGRREKLFF	TGTGCCAGTAGTATAGGGGCCGGGCGGAGGGAAAAACTGTTTTTT
few	TRBV3-1	TRBJ1-1	-	CASSYQGVGAFF	TGTGCCAGCAGCTACCAGGGTGTGGGGGCTTTCTTT
few	TRBV25-1	TRBJ2-2	-	CASSEYGSYTGELFF	TGTGCCAGCAGTGAATACGGCAGCTACACCGGGGAGCTGTTTTTT
few	TRBV6-5	TRBJ2-7	-	CASQLSRGNYEQYF	TGTGCCAGCCAGTTAAGTCGGGGGAACTACGAGCAGTACTTC
medium-sized	TRBV6-1	TRBJ1-2	-	CATKEDYGYTF	TGTGCCACCAAGGAGGACTATGGCTACACCTTC
few	TRBV30	TRBJ1-2	-	CAWRRDLPYGYTF	TGTGCCTGGAGGAGAGACCTCCCCTATGGCTACACCTTC
few	TRBV6-5	TRBJ1-4	-	CASSYSGGQGEKLFF	TGTGCCAGCAGTTACTCGGGGGGGCAGGGTGAAAAACTGTTTTTT
few	TRBV6-1	TRBJ2-5	-	CASSAGAQETQYF	TGTGCCAGCAGCGCAGGGGCCCAAGAGACCCAGTACTTC
few	TRBV7-5	TRBJ2-1	-	CISVPEASTVPNNEQFF	-
few	TRBV5-1	TRBJ1-2	-	CASSPDSSNYGYTF	TGCGCCAGCAGCCCCGACAGCTCTAACTATGGCTACACCTTC
-	TRBV3-1	TRBJ2-5	-	CASSQGRAGRQETQYF	TGTGCCAGCAGCCAAGGGAGGGCGGGGCGACAAGAGACCCAGTACTTC
few	TRBV6-2/TRBV6-3	TRBJ2-2	TRBD1	CATRTGLNTGELFF	TGTGCCACGAGGACAGGATTGAACACCGGGGAGCTGTTTTTT
-	TRBV19	TRBJ2-3	-	CASSAPGLTDTQYF	TGTGCCAGTAGTGCACCGGGGCTGACAGATACGCAGTATTTT
medium-sized	TRBV6-2/TRBV6-3	TRBJ1-2	TRBD1	CASSLTGGKGYTF	TGTGCCAGCAGTTTAACAGGGGGCAAGGGCTACACCTTC
medium-sized	TRBV2	TRBJ1-1	-	CASSEQGFEAEAFF	TGTGCCAGCAGTGAACAGGGGTTCGAGGCTGAAGCTTTCTTT
medium-sized	TRBV7-9	TRBJ2-3	-	CASSLVADTQYF	TGTGCCAGCAGCTTAGTGGCAGATACGCAGTATTTT
-	TRBV5-4	TRBJ2-5	TRBD1	CASSSRSTGLGTQYF	TGTGCCAGCAGCTCCCGGTCGACAGGGCTGGGGACCCAGTACTTC
few	TRBV23-1	TRBJ2-2	TRBD2	CASSQSVRGVNTGELFF	TGCGCCAGCAGTCAATCGGTGCGGGGGGTAAACACCGGGGAGCTGTTTTTT
large	TRBV30	TRBJ1-6	-	CAWRGENNSPLHF	TGTGCCTGGAGAGGGGAAAATAATTCACCCCTCCACTTT
few	TRBV28	TRBJ2-2	-	CASSSANTGELFF	TGTGCCAGCAGCTCGGCGAACACCGGGGAGCTGTTTTTT